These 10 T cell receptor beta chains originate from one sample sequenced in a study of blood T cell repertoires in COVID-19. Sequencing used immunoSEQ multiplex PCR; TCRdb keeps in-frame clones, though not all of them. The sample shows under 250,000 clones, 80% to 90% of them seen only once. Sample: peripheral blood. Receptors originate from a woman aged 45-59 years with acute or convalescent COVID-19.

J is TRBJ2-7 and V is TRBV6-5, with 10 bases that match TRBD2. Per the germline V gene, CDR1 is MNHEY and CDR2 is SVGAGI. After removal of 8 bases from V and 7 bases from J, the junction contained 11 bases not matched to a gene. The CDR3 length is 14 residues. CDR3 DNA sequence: TGTGCCAGCCCAGAAGCGGGAGGGGCTGGGGAGCAGTACTTC. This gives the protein CASPEAGGAGEQYF.

CDR3 sequence (DNA): TGTGCCAGCAGCTTAGATCTTATGACCCAGTACTTC. Its protein product is CASSLDLMTQYF. The chain joins TRBV11-2 to TRBJ2-5; D unclear. Trimming took off 0 bases at V and 7 bases at J, with 6 bases between the two ends. CDR3 size: 12 residues. Germline CDR1 and CDR2: SGHAT and FQNNGV.

The CDR3 is CASSILFLTVNTGELFF. CDR3 nucleotides: TGTGCCAGTAGTATATTGTTTTTGACAGTGAACACCGGGGAGCTGTTTTTT. The chain recombines TRBV19 with TRBJ2-2; D possibly corresponds to TRBD1 (5 bases). Germline lookup yields CDR1 LNHDA and CDR2 SQIVND (reference sequence). V lost 2 bases to trimming and J lost 1 base, with 14 bases between them. CDR3 length: 17 residues.

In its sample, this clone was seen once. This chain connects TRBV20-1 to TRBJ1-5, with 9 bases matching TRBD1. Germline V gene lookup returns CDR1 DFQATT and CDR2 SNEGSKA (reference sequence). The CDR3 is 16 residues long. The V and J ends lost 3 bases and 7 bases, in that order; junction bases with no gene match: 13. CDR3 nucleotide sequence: TGCAGTGCTAGTAGCTCGGGGGGACAGGGTCGGCAGCCCCAGCATTTT. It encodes CSASSSGGQGRQPQHF.

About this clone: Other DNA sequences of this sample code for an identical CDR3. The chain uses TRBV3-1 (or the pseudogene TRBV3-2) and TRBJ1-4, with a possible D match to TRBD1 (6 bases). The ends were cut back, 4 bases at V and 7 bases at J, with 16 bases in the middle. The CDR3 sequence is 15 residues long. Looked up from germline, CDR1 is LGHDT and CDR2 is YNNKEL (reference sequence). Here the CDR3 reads CASSPRGGGGEKLFF. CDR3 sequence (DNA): TGTGCCAGCAGCCCGCGTGGGGGGGGCGGTGAAAAACTGTTTTTT.

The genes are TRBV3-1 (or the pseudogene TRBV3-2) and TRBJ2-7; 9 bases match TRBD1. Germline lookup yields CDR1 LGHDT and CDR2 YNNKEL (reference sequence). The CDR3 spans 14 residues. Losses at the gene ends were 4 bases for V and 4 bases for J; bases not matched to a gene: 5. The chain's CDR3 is CASSPGTGRYEQYF. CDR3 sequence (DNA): TGTGCCAGCAGCCCCGGGACAGGGCGGTACGAGCAGTACTTC.

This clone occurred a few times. DNA for the CDR3: TGTGCCTGGAGTCCGACTTTATTAGCGGGAGGTTTCTACAATGAGCAGTTCTTC. Amino acids: CAWSPTLLAGGFYNEQFF. The chain employs TRBV30 and TRBJ2-1; 10 bases agree with TRBD2. From germline, CDR1 is GTSNPN and CDR2 SVGIG (reference sequence). The V and J ends lost 2 bases and 3 bases, in that order; junction bases with no gene match: 13. This CDR3 spans 18 amino acids. The full variable domain, rest sourced from reference TRBV30 and TRBJ2-1, is SQTIHQWPATLVQPVGSPLSLECTVEGTSNPNLYWYRQAAGRGLQLLFYSVGIGQISSEVPQNLSASRPQDRQFILSSKKLLLSDSGFYLCAWSPTLLAGGFYNEQFFGPGTRLTVL.

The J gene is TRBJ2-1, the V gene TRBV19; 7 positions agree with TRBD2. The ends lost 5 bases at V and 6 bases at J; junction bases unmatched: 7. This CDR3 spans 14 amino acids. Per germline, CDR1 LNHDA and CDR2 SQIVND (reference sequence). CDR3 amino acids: CASSASGIRNEQFF. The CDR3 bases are TGTGCCAGTAGTGCTAGCGGTATTCGCAATGAGCAGTTCTTC. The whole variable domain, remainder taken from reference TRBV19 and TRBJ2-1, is DGGITQSPKYLFRKEGQNVTLSCEQNLNHDAMYWYRQDPGQGLRLIYYSQIVNDFQKGDIAEGYSVSREKKESFPLTVTSAQKNPTAFYLCASSASGIRNEQFFGPGTRLTVL.

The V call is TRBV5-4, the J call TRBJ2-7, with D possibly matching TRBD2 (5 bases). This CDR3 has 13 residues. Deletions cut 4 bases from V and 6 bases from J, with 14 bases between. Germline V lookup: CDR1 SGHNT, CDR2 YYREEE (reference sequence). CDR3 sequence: CASSEFTSSEQYF. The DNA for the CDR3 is TGTGCCAGCAGCGAGTTCACTAGTTCCGAGCAGTACTTC.

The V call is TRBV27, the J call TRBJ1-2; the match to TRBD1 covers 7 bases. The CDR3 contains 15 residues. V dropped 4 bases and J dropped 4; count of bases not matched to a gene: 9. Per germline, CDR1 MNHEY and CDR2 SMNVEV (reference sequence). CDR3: CASSSLPGTAYGYTF. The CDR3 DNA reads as TGTGCCAGCAGTTCACTTCCCGGGACAGCCTATGGCTACACCTTC.